The 21 T cell receptor beta chains presented below share a single source sample, sequenced in a study of cytomegalovirus exposure and HLA in healthy donors. The PCR contained 60 Vbeta and 13 Jbeta primers. Assay: immunoSEQ multiplex PCR; the TCRdb copy retains only in-frame clones and omits some. The table records about 190,000 clones, around 87% of them present only once. The specimen was PBMCs. The receptors stem from a boy between 2 and 10 years old in good health and CMV-seronegative.

This clone was seen once. The chain is built from TRBV6-5 and TRBJ2-1, with TRBD2 as a possible D gene (7 bases). This CDR3 contains 14 residues. V lost 4 bases and J lost 8, with 15 bases in between. Germline loops: CDR1 MNHEY, CDR2 SVGAGI. The DNA for the CDR3 is TGTGCCAGCAGTTTGGGGGGGGGCACATATGAGCAGTTCTTC. This sequence encodes CASSLGGGTYEQFF.

CDR3 bases: TGTGCCAGCAGTCACAGGGAGGATACGCAGTATTTT. Residues: CASSHREDTQYF. V gene TRBV6-1 combines with J gene TRBJ2-3, with TRBD1 as a possible D gene (6 bases). The CDR3 sequence is 12 residues long. CDR1 MNHNS and CDR2 SASEGT come from the germline V gene. V shed 5 bases and J shed 6 bases, with 9 bases lying between them.

This clone was counted a single time. This chain links TRBV19 with TRBJ1-1; D is unclear. The V gene lost 3 bases and the J gene lost 5 bases, with 7 bases spanning the gap. The germline gives CDR1 LNHDA, CDR2 SQIVND (reference sequence). The CDR3 runs to 12 residues. The CDR3 sequence is CASSIGETEAFF. The CDR3 nucleotides are TGTGCCAGTAGTATCGGGGAGACTGAAGCTTTCTTT.

The rearrangement uses TRBV11-2 and TRBJ2-7, with D possibly TRBD1 on 5 matching bases. V was shortened by 1 base and J by 3 bases, with 16 bases between the two germline ends. CDR1 SGHAT and CDR2 FQNNGV come from the germline V gene. This CDR3 is 16 amino acids long. CDR3 DNA sequence: TGTGCCAGCAGCTTAGTTCTGGGGCCGATAGTCTACGAGCAGTACTTC. It specifies CASSLVLGPIVYEQYF.

J is TRBJ2-2 and V is TRBV11-2; D gene ambiguous. Germline V gene sequence: CDR1 SGHAT, CDR2 FQNNGV. This CDR3 is 13 amino acids long. V gave up 5 bases and J gave up 1 base, with 5 bases separating them. CDR3 loop: CASSPMNTGELFF. DNA of the CDR3: TGTGCCAGCAGCCCAATGAACACCGGGGAGCTGTTTTTT.

J is TRBJ2-7 and V is TRBV6-1; a possible D gene is TRBD2 (5 bases). Germline V gene data show CDR1 as MNHNS and CDR2 as SASEGT. The V gene lost 1 base and the J gene lost 6 bases, with 16 bases spanning the gap. The CDR3 is 15 amino acids. CDR3 nucleotides: TGTGCCAGCAGTGAAGGCGAGCATCCGAGGGCCGAGCAGTACTTC. It yields the protein CASSEGEHPRAEQYF.

The rearrangement links TRBV6-1 to TRBJ1-4; D is perhaps TRBD1 (6 bases). Germline V gives CDR1 MNHNS, CDR2 SASEGT. The germline V and J ends were trimmed by 3 bases and 5 bases, with 10 bases remaining between them. The length of the CDR3 is 14 residues. The chain's CDR3 is CASSEGQGNEKLFF. The CDR3 DNA reads as TGTGCCAGCAGTGAGGGGCAGGGGAATGAAAAACTGTTTTTT.

The chain combines TRBV10-3 with TRBJ2-3, with TRBD2 as a possible D gene (5 bases). Trimming shortened V by 7 bases and J by 1 base, and 12 bases separated the two germline ends. In germline, CDR1 is ENHRY, CDR2 SYGVKD. This CDR3 has 14 amino acids. This CDR3 is CAINGGAGTDTQYF. DNA of the CDR3: TGTGCCATCAATGGCGGAGCGGGCACAGATACGCAGTATTTT.

J is TRBJ2-5 and V is TRBV4-2; 12 nucleotides agree with TRBD2. There are 21 residues in the CDR3. The germline V gene encodes CDR1 LGHNA and CDR2 YNFKEQ. Trimming took 0 bases from V and 2 from J; bases not matched to a gene: 16. This CDR3 is CASSQEDFRLAGVGRQETQYF. The CDR3 DNA is TGTGCCAGCAGCCAAGAGGACTTTAGACTAGCGGGAGTAGGCAGACAAGAGACCCAGTACTTC.

V usage is TRBV5-1 and J usage is TRBJ2-5; the match to TRBD1 covers 7 bases. The CDR3 consists of 13 residues. Germline V lookup: CDR1 SGHRS, CDR2 YFSETQ. V lost 4 bases, J lost 8 bases, and 8 bases stayed unmatched. The CDR3 spells CASSETGDPTQYF. Here the CDR3 DNA reads TGCGCCAGCAGCGAAACAGGGGATCCCACCCAGTACTTC.

This clone was counted once. The V call is TRBV5-1, the J call TRBJ1-1; 9 positions agree with TRBD1. The trim removed 4 bases at V and 4 bases at J, leaving 11 bases unmatched. In germline, CDR1 is SGHRS, CDR2 YFSETQ. The CDR3 is 16 amino acids. The CDR3 sequence is CASSGQGQSGVTEAFF. In nucleotides, the CDR3 is TGCGCCAGCAGCGGACAGGGGCAAAGCGGGGTCACTGAAGCTTTCTTT.

This chain links TRBV13 with TRBJ1-1; D might be TRBD1 (6 bases). The CDR3 runs 15 residues. Deletions cut 5 bases from V and 4 bases from J, with 17 bases between. Germline CDR1 and CDR2: PRHDT and FYEKMQ (reference sequence). The CDR3 DNA follows: TGTGCCAGCAGCCCATGGGCGGGGGGGCGCACTGAAGCTTTCTTT. As protein: CASSPWAGGRTEAFF.

The chain employs TRBV10-3 and TRBJ2-7; no reliable D call. CDR3 length: 14 amino acids. Germline V gene data show CDR1 as ENHRY and CDR2 as SYGVKD. Trimming stripped 3 bases from V and 0 bases from J, with 9 bases between. CDR3 amino acids: CAISDRLLSYEQYF. The CDR3 nucleotides are TGTGCCATCAGTGACAGACTCCTCTCCTACGAGCAGTACTTC.

The chain combines TRBV5-1 with TRBJ2-5, with 7 bases that match TRBD1. This CDR3 has 14 amino acids. Trimming removed 5 bases from V and 2 bases from J; junction bases left unmatched: 6. Germline lookup yields CDR1 SGHRS and CDR2 YFSETQ. CDR3 protein: CASSLTGQQETQYF. In DNA, the CDR3 is TGCGCCAGCAGTCTGACAGGGCAGCAAGAGACCCAGTACTTC.

A single count supports this clone. The chain has TRBV6-1 and TRBJ1-2, with a weak D call TRBD1 (5 bases). The V end lost 5 bases, the J end lost 4 bases, and 14 bases lay between the germline ends. Germline V gene data show CDR1 as MNHNS and CDR2 as SASEGT. The CDR3 consists of 14 residues. The DNA of the CDR3 is TGTGCCAGCAGTCAAACCAGGGTTAGCTATGGCTACACCTTC. Protein sequence: CASSQTRVSYGYTF.

This chain links TRBV7-2 with TRBJ1-6, with 7 bases fitting TRBD1. This CDR3 is built from 16 residues. The germline V gene has CDR1 SGHTA and CDR2 FQGNSA. Losses at the gene ends were 6 bases for V and 4 bases for J; bases not matched to a gene: 9. CDR3 DNA sequence: TGTGCCAGCAGTCCTTCAGGGACAGAATATAATTCACCCCTCCACTTT. Translated, it gives CASSPSGTEYNSPLHF.

The chain has TRBV19 and TRBJ1-1; 10 bases fit TRBD1. CDR3 length: 18 amino acids. The germline CDR1 and CDR2 sequences are LNHDA and SQIVND (reference sequence). The V gene end was trimmed by 0 bases and the J gene end by 10 bases; junction bases not matched to a gene: 17. The CDR3 here is CASSIDRSGLDRGNLAFF. As DNA, the CDR3 is TGTGCCAGTAGTATAGATCGGTCGGGGCTGGACAGGGGGAATTTAGCTTTCTTT.

In its sample, this clone was seen once. This chain links TRBV7-9 with TRBJ2-5; 8 nucleotides agree with TRBD2. TRBJ2-7 explains the end of the DNA better; the J call may be wrong. Germline V gene data show CDR1 as SEHNR and CDR2 as FQNEAQ (reference sequence). This CDR3 is 16 amino acids long. In DNA form, the CDR3 reads TGTGCCAGCAGCTTAGGAGAGCGGGGGAGCGCCTACGAGCAGTACTTC. Translation gives CASSLGERGSAYEQYF.

The chain uses TRBV19 and TRBJ2-3; 12 nucleotides align to TRBD2. The CDR3 has 15 residues. The J segment lost 6 bases and the V segment lost 6 bases, leaving 7 bases of the junction unmatched. Germline V gene data show CDR1 as LNHDA and CDR2 as SQIVND (reference sequence). The CDR3 sequence is CASRLGTSGRDTQYF. For the CDR3, the DNA is TGTGCCAGTAGGCTAGGGACTAGCGGGCGCGATACGCAGTATTTT.

V gene TRBV5-8 combines with J gene TRBJ1-2, with 7 nucleotides matching TRBD1. The germline gives CDR1 SGHTS, CDR2 YDEGEE. V shed 0 bases and J 4 bases; nucleotides not matched to a gene: 9. The CDR3 runs 16 residues. CDR3 protein: CASSLDPLGTVYGYTF. The CDR3 DNA sequence: TGTGCCAGCAGCTTGGACCCCCTGGGGACAGTCTATGGCTACACCTTC.

The V call is TRBV19, the J call TRBJ2-7; 9 nucleotides agree with TRBD1. The CDR3 extends over 17 amino acids. V shed 3 bases and J 2 bases; nucleotides not matched to a gene: 11. From germline, CDR1 is LNHDA and CDR2 SQIVND (reference sequence). The CDR3 protein is CASSIFEGRQGAYEQYF. The CDR3 DNA sequence: TGTGCCAGTAGTATCTTTGAAGGGAGACAGGGGGCCTACGAGCAGTACTTC.